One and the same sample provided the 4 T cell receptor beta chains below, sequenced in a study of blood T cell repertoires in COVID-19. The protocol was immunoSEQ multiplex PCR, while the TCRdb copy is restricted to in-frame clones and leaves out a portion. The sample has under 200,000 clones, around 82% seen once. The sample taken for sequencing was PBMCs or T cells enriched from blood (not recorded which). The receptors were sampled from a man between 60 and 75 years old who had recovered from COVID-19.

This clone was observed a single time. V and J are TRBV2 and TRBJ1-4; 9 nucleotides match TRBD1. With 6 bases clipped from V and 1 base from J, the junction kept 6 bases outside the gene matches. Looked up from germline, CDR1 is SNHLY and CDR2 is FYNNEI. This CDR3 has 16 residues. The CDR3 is CASRRTGARTNEKLFF. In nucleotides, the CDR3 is TGTGCCAGCAGAAGGACAGGGGCGAGAACTAATGAAAAACTGTTTTTT.

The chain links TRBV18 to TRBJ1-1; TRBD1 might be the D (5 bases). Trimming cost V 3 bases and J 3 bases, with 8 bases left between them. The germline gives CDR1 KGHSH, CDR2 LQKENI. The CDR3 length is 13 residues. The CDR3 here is CASSPPGYTEAFF. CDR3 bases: TGTGCCAGCTCACCCCCAGGGTACACTGAAGCTTTCTTT. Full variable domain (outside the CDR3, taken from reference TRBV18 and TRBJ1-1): NAGVMQNPRHLVRRRGQEARLRCSPMKGHSHVYWYRQLPEEGLKFMVYLQKENIIDESGMPKERFSAEFPKEGPSILRIQQVVRGDSAAYFCASSPPGYTEAFFGQGTRLTVV.

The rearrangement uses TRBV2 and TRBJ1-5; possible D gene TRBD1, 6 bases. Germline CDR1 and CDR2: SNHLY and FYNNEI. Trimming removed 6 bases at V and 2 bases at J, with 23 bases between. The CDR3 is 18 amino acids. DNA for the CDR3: TGTGCCAGCAGCTTATTACAGGGAAGGGCTAGGGGCAATCAGCCCCAGCATTTT. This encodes CASSLLQGRARGNQPQHF.

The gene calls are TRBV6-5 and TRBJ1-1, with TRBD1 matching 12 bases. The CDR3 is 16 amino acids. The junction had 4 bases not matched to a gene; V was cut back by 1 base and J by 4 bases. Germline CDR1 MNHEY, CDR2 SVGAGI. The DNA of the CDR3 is TGTGCCAGCAGTTACTGGGACAGGGGGCCGAGCACTGAAGCTTTCTTT. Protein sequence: CASSYWDRGPSTEAFF.